A single sample gave rise to the 9 T cell receptor beta chains below, sequenced in a study of blood T cells in healthy people across ages. It was with a sample-barcoded 5' primer and a J-beta primer mix that a second PCR of roughly 6 to 11 cycles was run. MiXCR was run by TCRdb on the 5' RACE reads, yielding one entry per CDR3 protein. The sample includes more than 800,000 distinct CDR3 sequences, 25% to 30% of them seen just once. The sample was blood. All receptors come from a woman of 80 years or more in good health.

In this sample, this clonotype turned up many times. CDR3 bases: TGTGCCAGCAGTTACTCCATAGAGACCCAGTACTTC. It translates to CASSYSIETQYF. J is TRBJ2-5 and V is TRBV6-2 or TRBV6-3; D is ambiguous. The germline CDR1 and CDR2 sequences are MNHEY and SVGEGT. The CDR3 spans 12 residues. Trimming took 0 bases from V and 4 from J, leaving 3 bases between them.

This clonotype was seen repeatedly, ten times or more. The V gene is TRBV7-2, the J gene TRBJ2-5; D unclear. Trimming cost V 2 bases and J 5 bases, with 6 bases left between them. The CDR3 consists of 12 residues. Germline V gives CDR1 SGHTA, CDR2 FQGNSA. CDR3 DNA sequence: TGTGCCAGCAGCTTATGGGTTGAGACCCAGTACTTC. This sequence encodes CASSLWVETQYF. Using reference TRBV7-2 and TRBJ2-5 for the parts outside the CDR3, the full variable domain is GAGVSQSPSNKVTEKGKDVELRCDPISGHTALYWYRQSLGQGLEFLIYFQGNSAPDKSGLPSDRFSAERTGGSVSTLTIQRTQQEDSAVYLCASSLWVETQYFGPGTRLLVL.

The chain joins TRBV4-1 to TRBJ2-3; 7 positions match TRBD2. Germline V gene sequence: CDR1 MGHRA, CDR2 YSYEKL. With 4 bases clipped from V and 1 base from J, the junction kept 14 bases outside the gene matches. CDR3 length equals 18 residues. CDR3 protein: CASSPSGRVGAGTDTQYF. CDR3 in DNA: TGCGCCAGCAGCCCTTCGGGGAGGGTCGGGGCGGGCACAGATACGCAGTATTTT.

The chain uses TRBV3-1 and TRBJ2-3; D gene ambiguous. The CDR3 sequence is 17 residues long. Trimming cost V 2 bases and J 0 bases, with 15 bases left between them. Germline CDR1 is LGHDT and CDR2 is YNNKEL (reference sequence). The CDR3 region is CASSQKRPQPSTDTQYF. DNA of the CDR3: TGTGCCAGCAGCCAAAAGAGGCCACAGCCTAGCACAGATACGCAGTATTTT.

A few counts support this clonotype. The CDR3 nucleotides are TGTGCCAGTGTAAGACAGGGCCAAGAGACCCAGTACTTC. It yields the protein CASVRQGQETQYF. V gene TRBV28 combines with J gene TRBJ2-5, with 7 bases lining up with TRBD1. Trimming removed 9 bases from V and 1 base from J; junction bases left unmatched: 5. This CDR3 contains 13 residues. Germline V gene lookup returns CDR1 MDHEN and CDR2 SYDVKM. Full variable domain (rest looked up from reference TRBV28 and TRBJ2-5): DVKVTQSSRYLVKRTGEKVFLECVQDMDHENMFWYRQDPGLGLRLIYFSYDVKMKEKGDIPEGYSVSREKKERFSLILESASTNQTSMYLCASVRQGQETQYFGPGTRLLVL.

The chain links TRBV7-9 to TRBJ2-1, with D perhaps given as TRBD1 or TRBD2 (5 bases each). The CDR3 extends over 14 amino acids. Trimming took 8 bases from V and 3 from J, leaving 14 bases between them. Germline lookup yields CDR1 SEHNR and CDR2 FQNEAQ (reference sequence). The CDR3 sequence: CASRRGADYNEQFF. Written as DNA, the CDR3 is TGTGCCAGCCGAAGAGGGGCGGACTACAATGAGCAGTTCTTC.

This clonotype was seen ten or more times. The chain couples TRBV29-1 to TRBJ1-1; 7 bases map to TRBD1. The V gene end was trimmed by 2 bases and the J gene end by 11 bases; junction bases not matched to a gene: 8. CDR1 is SQVTM and CDR2 is ANQGSEA in the germline V gene. CDR3 length: 12 amino acids. The CDR3 DNA follows: TGCAGCGTTGAATCACAGGGGTGGTTGGCTTTCTTT. Translated, it gives CSVESQGWLAFF.

The gene calls are TRBV28 and TRBJ2-5; 9 nucleotides match TRBD2. The DNA matches TRBJ2-1 better at its end, which makes the J call doubtful. Per germline, CDR1 MDHEN and CDR2 SYDVKM. The CDR3 covers 14 residues. The CDR3: CAIMERGAQETQFF. The CDR3 coding sequence is TGTGCCATCATGGAGCGGGGGGCCCAAGAGACCCAGTTCTTC.

The DNA for the CDR3 is TGTGCCAGCAGCTTAGATCGGAGACAGGGGTACTTCAATGAGCAGTTCTTC. This translates into CASSLDRRQGYFNEQFF. V is TRBV11-3 and J is TRBJ2-1; 8 bases line up with TRBD1. The junction had 10 bases not matched to a gene; V was cut back by 0 bases and J by 6 bases. Germline V gives CDR1 SGHNT, CDR2 YENEEA. The CDR3 totals 17 residues.